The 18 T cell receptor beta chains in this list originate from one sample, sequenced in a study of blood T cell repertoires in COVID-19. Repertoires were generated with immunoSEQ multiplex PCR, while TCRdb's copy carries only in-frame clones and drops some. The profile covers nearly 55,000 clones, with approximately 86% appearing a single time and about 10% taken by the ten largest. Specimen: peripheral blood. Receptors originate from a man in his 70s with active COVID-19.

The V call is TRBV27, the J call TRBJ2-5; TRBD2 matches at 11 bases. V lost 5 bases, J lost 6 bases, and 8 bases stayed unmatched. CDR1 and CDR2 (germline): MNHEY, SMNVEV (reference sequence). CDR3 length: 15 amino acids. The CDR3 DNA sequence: TGTGCCAGCAGTCGTCTGGGGACTAGCGGACAGACCCAGTACTTC. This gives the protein CASSRLGTSGQTQYF.

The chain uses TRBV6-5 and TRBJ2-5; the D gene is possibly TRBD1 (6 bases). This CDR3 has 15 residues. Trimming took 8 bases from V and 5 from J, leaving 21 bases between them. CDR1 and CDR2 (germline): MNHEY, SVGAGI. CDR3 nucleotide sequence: TGTGCCAGCTCAATCTCCAGGACAGCGAGGGAGACCCAGTACTTC. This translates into CASSISRTARETQYF.

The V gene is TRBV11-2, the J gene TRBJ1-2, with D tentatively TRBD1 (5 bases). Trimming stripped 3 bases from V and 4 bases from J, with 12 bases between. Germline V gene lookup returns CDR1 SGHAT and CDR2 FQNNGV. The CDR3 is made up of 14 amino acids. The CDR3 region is CASSFTQGGYGYTF. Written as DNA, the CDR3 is TGTGCCAGCAGCTTCACCCAGGGTGGCTATGGCTACACCTTC.

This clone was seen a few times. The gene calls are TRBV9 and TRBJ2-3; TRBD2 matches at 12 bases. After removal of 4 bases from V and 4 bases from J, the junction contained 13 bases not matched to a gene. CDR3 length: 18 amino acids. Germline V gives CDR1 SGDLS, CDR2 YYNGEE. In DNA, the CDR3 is TGTGCCAGCAGCCCAAGGACTAGCGGGAACTCTCTTCCAGATACGCAGTATTTT. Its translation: CASSPRTSGNSLPDTQYF.

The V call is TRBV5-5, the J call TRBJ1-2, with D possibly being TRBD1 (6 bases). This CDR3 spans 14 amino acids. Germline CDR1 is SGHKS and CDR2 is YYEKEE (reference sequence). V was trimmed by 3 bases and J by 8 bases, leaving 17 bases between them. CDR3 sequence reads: CASSSTTGSTGYTF. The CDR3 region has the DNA TGTGCCAGCAGCTCGACGACAGGCTCCACGGGCTACACCTTC.

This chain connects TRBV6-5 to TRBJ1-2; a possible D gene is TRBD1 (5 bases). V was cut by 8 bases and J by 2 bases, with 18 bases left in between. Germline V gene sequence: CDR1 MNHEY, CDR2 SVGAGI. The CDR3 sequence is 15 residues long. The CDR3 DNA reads TGTGCCAGCCGTAGTTTTGGGGCAGCAAACTATGGCTACACCTTC. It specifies CASRSFGAANYGYTF.

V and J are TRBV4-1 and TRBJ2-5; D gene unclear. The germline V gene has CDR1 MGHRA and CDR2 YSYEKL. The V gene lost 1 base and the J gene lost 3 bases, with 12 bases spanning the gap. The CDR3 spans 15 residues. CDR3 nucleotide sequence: TGCGCCAGCAGCCAAGGGCCGACTGGAAAAGAGACCCAGTACTTC. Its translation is CASSQGPTGKETQYF.

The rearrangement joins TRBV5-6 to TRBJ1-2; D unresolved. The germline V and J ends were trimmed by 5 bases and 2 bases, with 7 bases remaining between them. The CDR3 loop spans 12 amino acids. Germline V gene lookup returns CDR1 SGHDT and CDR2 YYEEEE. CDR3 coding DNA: TGTGCCAGCAGACGGGGAAACTATGGCTACACCTTC. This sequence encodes CASRRGNYGYTF.

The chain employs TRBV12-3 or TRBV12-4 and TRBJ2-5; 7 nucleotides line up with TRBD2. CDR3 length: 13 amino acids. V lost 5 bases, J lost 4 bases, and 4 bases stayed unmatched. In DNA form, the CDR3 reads TGTGCCAGCAGTCAGACTAGCAGAGAGACCCAGTACTTC. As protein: CASSQTSRETQYF.

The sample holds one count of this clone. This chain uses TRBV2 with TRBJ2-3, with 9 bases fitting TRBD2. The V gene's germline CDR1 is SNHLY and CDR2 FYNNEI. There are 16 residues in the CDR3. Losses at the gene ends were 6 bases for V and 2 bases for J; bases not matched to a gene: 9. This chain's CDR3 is CASRRGGRGATDTQYF. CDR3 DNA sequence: TGTGCCAGCAGGCGGGGGGGGCGGGGGGCCACAGATACGCAGTATTTT.

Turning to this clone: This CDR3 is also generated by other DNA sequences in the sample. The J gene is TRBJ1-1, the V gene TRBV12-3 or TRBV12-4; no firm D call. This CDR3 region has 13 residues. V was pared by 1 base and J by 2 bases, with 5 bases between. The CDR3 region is CASSLGQNTEAFF. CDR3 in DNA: TGTGCCAGCAGTTTAGGACAAAACACTGAAGCTTTCTTT.

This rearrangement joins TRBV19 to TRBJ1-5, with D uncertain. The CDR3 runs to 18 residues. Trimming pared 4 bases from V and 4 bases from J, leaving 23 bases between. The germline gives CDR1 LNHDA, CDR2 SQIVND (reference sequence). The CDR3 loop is CASSTPFIHLADNQPQHF. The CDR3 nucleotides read TGTGCCAGTAGTACCCCCTTCATCCACCTAGCAGATAATCAGCCCCAGCATTTT.

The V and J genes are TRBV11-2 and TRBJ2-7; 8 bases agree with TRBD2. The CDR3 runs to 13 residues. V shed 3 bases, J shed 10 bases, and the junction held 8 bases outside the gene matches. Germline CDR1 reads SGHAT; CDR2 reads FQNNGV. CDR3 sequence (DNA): TGTGCCAGCAGCTTGGATAGCGGGGCCAACCAGTACTTC. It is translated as CASSLDSGANQYF.

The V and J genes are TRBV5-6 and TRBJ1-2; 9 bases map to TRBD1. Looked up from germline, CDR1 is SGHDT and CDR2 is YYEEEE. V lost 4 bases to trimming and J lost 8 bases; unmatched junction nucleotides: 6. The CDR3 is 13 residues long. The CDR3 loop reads CASSTGQGPGYTF. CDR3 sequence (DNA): TGTGCCAGCAGCACCGGACAGGGGCCGGGCTACACCTTC.

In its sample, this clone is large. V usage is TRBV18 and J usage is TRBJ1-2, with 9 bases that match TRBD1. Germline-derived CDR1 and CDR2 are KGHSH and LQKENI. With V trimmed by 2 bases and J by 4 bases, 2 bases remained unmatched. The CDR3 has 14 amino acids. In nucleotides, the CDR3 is TGTGCCAGCTCACCAGGACAGGGGCTCTATGGCTACACCTTC. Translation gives CASSPGQGLYGYTF.

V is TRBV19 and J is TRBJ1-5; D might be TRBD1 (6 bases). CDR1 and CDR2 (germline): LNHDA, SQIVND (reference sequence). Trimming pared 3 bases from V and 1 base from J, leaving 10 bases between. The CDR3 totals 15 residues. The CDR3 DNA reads TGTGCCAGTAGTATGGTCAGGGGAAGCAATCAGCCCCAGCATTTT. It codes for CASSMVRGSNQPQHF.

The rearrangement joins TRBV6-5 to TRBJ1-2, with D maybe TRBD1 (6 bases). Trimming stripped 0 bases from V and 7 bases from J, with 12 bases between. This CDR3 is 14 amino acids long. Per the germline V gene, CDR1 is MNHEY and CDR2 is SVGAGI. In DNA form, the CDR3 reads TGTGCCAGCAGTTACTCAGGGGGGGTGGGTGGCTACACCTTC. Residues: CASSYSGGVGGYTF.

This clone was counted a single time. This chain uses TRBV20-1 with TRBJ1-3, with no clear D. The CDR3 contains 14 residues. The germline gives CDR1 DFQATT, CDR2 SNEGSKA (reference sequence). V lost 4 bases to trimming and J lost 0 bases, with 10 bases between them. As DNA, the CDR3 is TGCAGTGCTACTGAACTTCGCTCTGGAAACACCATATATTTT. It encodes CSATELRSGNTIYF.